This TCR beta chain originates from a study of identical twins listed by TCRdb under 2016. For the study in its entirety: The study deep-sequenced TCR alpha and beta repertoires from monozygotic twins, unrelated adults of various ages and cord blood to test whether fetal clonotypes persist. To rule out contamination, the twin experiments were replicated at different times with different library preparation protocols. Study-level results and caveats: Fewer insertions were carried by abundant cord blood beta clonotypes, a similar but weaker trend appeared in young adult naive repertoires, and no such trend appeared in memory repertoires. Because the same donors could not be followed over many years, the conclusions depended on cross-sectional statistical analysis. In beta out-of-frame sequences, excess twin sharing was weaker, because having fewer shared sequences lowered the signal-to-noise ratio. Zero-insertion analyses could be partly confounded by invariant T cells such as MAIT and iNKT, though diverse VJ usage argued against such confounding for most clonotypes. In monozygotic twins, out-of-frame TCR alpha sharing was systematically underestimated by recombination models, although the models agreed with sharing between unrelated individuals. Compared with coincidental sharing between unrelated individuals, out-of-frame TCR alpha sequences shared between twins showed an excess of sequences with low generation probability.

V is pruned by 4 bases and J by 2 bases, leaving 11 bases of the junction without a gene match. CDR1 and CDR2 were assigned from the germline V gene as SGHVS and FNYEAQ. The CDR3, from cysteine to phenylalanine, totals 19 residues. Kept here is only the CDR3 DNA, which spans 57 bases and is read in frame from base 1. Only healthy Caucasian donors were included. Miltenyi CD45RO+ enrichment and human naive T-cell isolation kits were used to isolate memory (CD45RO+) and naive T cells from PBMC. Notes on this clonotype: Its binding antigen is unknown. No much larger clone exists at a distance of one base, and base qualities are not known.

Libraries were built with 5' RACE. TCRdb lists the instrument as Illumina HiSeq 2000. A universal primer binding site was introduced by template switching, and a unique molecular identifier was present in the final cDNA, enabling accurate counting of TCR cDNA molecules. Specific primers in the conserved constant-segment region were used to synthesize first-strand cDNA for the TCR alpha and beta chains. Each cDNA library was double barcoded, with a SMART-Mk sample barcode plus Illumina barcodes, to control for contamination. TruSeq adapter sequences, together with Illumina sample barcodes, were added in two successive PCR steps. Sequencing of the TCR alpha and beta cDNA libraries was done on the Illumina HiSeq platform using custom primers. The published analysis was carried out like this. Raw reads were processed with MiGEC to extract unique molecular identifiers, and MiXCR was used to determine CDR3 positions. For each individual, recombination models were inferred using an EM algorithm with the repgenHMM and IGoR tools. Shared clonotypes were analyzed with the tcR package in R, and sharing was normalized by the product of cloneset sizes. Out-of-frame nonproductive sequences were analyzed to study raw recombination free of thymic and clonal selection effects. TCRdb reanalyzed the raw reads on its own, using fastp at Q25 for trimming and MiXCR for clone calling, and kept in-frame beta chains. Rows matching on CDR3 protein sequence are summarized as one entry with the most common DNA and genes. TCRdb, not the authors, supplied the V and J calls. This sample lists about 100,000 distinct CDR3 sequences; 5.9% were detected once. Clones ranked in the top ten supply approximately 12% of the sample.

The source of this sequence is a woman in her fifties or sixties in good health. The rearranged segments are TRBV7-6 and TRBJ2-2; TRBD2 aligns with 12 central bases. The sequenced sample consisted of memory T cells sorted from blood. This specimen's cell subset or site label, interpreted: CD45RO+ enriched T cells. The CDR3: CASSYTGTSGLLNTGELFF. The DNA is TGTGCCAGCAGCTACACCGGGACTAGCGGGCTCCTCAACACCGGGGAGCTGTTTTTT.